This is a list of T cell receptor beta chains from one sample in a study of cytomegalovirus exposure and HLA in healthy donors. The protocol was immunoSEQ multiplex PCR, while the TCRdb copy is restricted to in-frame clones and leaves out a portion. The profile shows approximately 190,000 clones, over 75% of them singletons. The sample taken for sequencing was PBMCs. Source of these receptors: a man in his fifties in good health and CMV-seronegative. CDR3s leave out the opening cysteine and the closing phenylalanine or tryptophan.

TRBV10-3	AISAGSGGAGTDTQY
TRBV10-1	ASSDGTGSNEQF
TRBV29-1	SVEETASYNEQF
TRBV5-4	ASSPRLGGDWDTQY
TRBV19	ASSILMGQGIGGANVLT
TRBV5-4	ASTEDRGPEAF
TRBV5-6	ASSLGGGEAQY
TRBV7-2	ASSLGAAGAGGYT
TRBV7-9	ASSLANRNETQY
TRBV6-5	ASRLLSVSGNTIY
TRBV2	ASSILDRGEQY
TRBV15	ATSRDGGSTDTQY
TRBV12-5	ASVNRNMNTEAF
TRBV7-8	ASSLVVAGGYNEQF
TRBV5-1	ASSAGQADGAEAF
TRBV19	ASSMVGTKNIQY
TRBV4-3	ASSQATSGNQPQH
TRBV10-3	AISSSGEQY
TRBV21-1	ASSKGGQTASHRAKNIQY
TRBV2	ASTSTGDYGYT
TRBV19	ASSSSGGAPYEQY
TRBV7-7	ASSQGGRGNEQF
TRBV13	ASSLVVSGEDTQY
TRBV9	ASSVGRASSGYT
TRBV7-2	ASSFPRAAGYT
TRBV6-6	ASAQRAGNTEAF
TRBV5-6	ASSILTGIGQPQH
TRBV9	ASSATRREWETQY
TRBV29-1	SVEAGTGGSYNEQF
TRBV2	ASRADWNTEAF
TRBV5-6	ASSLVNRGLGNTIY
TRBV10-3	AISGGTSGGGYNEQF
TRBV27	ASSPLGTGVSPLH
TRBV5-1	ASSWAGSPLH
TRBV11-1	ASRQAETQY
TRBV28	ASSLSGTVYNEQF
TRBV5-8	ASSLLGLPDTQY
TRBV10-3	AISESRQGGEKLF
TRBV7-6	ASSLTAGRGRDTQY
TRBV4-3	ASSQTSGWNTQY
TRBV5-6	ASSEDRGAGYT
TRBV2	ASSEAGWGEKLF
TRBV19	ASSRGEGQEDRSRQF
TRBV7-2	ASSFHRGTDIYGYT
TRBV6-5	ASSFRLAGEQGEQF
TRBV7-2	ASSPRGGLYEQY
TRBV19	ASTPLGTGVTEAF
TRBV4-1	ASSSQAFTRGEQY
TRBV6-5	ASSYSLGGGHEQY
TRBV13	ASSPRGALDTQY
TRBV2	ASSERAGGVGELF
TRBV6-5	ASSYEGAGNTEAF